Included here is one TCR beta chain sequence, with context. Its antigen specificity is not known. Per-base quality was not reported, and no clone a single base away is much larger than it. The immunoSEQ Assay, a bias-controlled multiplex PCR, was used to amplify TCRbeta CDR3 regions from genomic DNA. The paper's data handling went like this. The number of nucleated cells in each sample was estimated by amplification of reference gene primers within the assay. To quantify the absolute abundance of each unique TCRbeta CDR3 rearrangement, sequence reads were collapsed and filtered. Productive Simpson clonality was computed per sample as the square root of Simpson's diversity index over productive rearrangements. TCRdb provides this immuneACCESS table in a form limited to in-frame rearrangements. Some clones are lacking; in checked studies, under half of them reflect an unresolved V gene, and why the rest are absent is not known. The V and J calls and the clone size are those of that table, but D and trimming were determined from the DNA. In all, the sample holds 110,000 or so clones, and approximately 85% of those were seen once. 5% to 6.5% of the sample lies in the top ten.

This specimen comes from a study of blood T cell repertoires in COVID-19 (dated by TCRdb to 2019 to 2021). Background for the entire study: The collaborator samples originated in the United States, Italy and Spain and spanned the acute and convalescent phases of COVID-19. The material from the prospective study consisted of cDNA or gDNA derived from T cells, B-cell-depleted T cells, or PBMCs. The sample metadata nearly always contained a de-identified subject ID, COVID-19 status, age in years and sex. Where available, HLA class I and class II types were obtained from metadata supplied by the sample provider rather than from assay-based typing. The repertoires were released in a freely available public database meant as a resource for research on the immune response to SARS-CoV-2. The samples were drawn from two sources: the first 160 participants of the ongoing ImmuneRACE study, and fewer than 1,500 subjects contributed by 6 global collaborators. Subjects who had been exposed to COVID-19, were actively infected with it, or had recovered from it provided the deeply sampled blood TCRbeta repertoires that made up the dataset. Study-level results and caveats: Clinical and demographic metadata were provided uncurated, with the amount varying by source and participant.

In Seattle, one collaborating source enrolled patients while the infection was active and tracked those patients longitudinally over the course of disease. Each collaborating institution followed its own protocols to collect whole blood in K2EDTA tubes. For TCRbeta analysis, collaborators shipped samples in one of three forms: frozen whole blood, isolated PBMCs, or DNA extracted from either of those sample types. The CDR3 measures 15 amino acids from cysteine to phenylalanine. Here the CDR3 DNA is all that survives: 45 bases in frame from base 1. Trimming removed 11 bases from V and 3 bases from J; the gene matches leave 8 bases unexplained. Per the germline V gene (reference sequence), PRHDT is the CDR1 and FYEKMQ is the CDR2.

This receptor chain uses TRBV13 and TRBJ2-2; TRBD2 lines up with 11 middle nucleotides. The receptor's source is a woman between 55 and 75 years old with COVID-19, enrolled during active disease. Sequences were obtained from peripheral blood. The nucleotide sequence is given as TGTGCCTCCGTAGCGGGGGGGCCCGACACCGGGGAGCTGTTTTTT. Its amino acids are CASVAGGPDTGELFF.